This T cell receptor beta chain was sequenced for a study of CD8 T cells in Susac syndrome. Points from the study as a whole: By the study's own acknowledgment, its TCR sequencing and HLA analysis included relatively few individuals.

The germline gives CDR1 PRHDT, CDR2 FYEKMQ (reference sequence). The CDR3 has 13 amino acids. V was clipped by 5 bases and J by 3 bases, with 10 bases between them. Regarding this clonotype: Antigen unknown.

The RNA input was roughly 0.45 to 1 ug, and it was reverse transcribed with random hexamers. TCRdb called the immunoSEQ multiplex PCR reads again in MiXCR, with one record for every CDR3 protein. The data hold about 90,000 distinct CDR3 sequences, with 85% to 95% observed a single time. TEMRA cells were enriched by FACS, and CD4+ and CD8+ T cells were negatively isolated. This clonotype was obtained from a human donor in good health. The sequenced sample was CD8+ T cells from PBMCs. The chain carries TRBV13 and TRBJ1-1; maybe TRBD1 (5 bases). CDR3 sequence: CASSEDSYTEAFF. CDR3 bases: TGTGCCAGCAGCGAAGACAGTTACACTGAAGCTTTCTTT.